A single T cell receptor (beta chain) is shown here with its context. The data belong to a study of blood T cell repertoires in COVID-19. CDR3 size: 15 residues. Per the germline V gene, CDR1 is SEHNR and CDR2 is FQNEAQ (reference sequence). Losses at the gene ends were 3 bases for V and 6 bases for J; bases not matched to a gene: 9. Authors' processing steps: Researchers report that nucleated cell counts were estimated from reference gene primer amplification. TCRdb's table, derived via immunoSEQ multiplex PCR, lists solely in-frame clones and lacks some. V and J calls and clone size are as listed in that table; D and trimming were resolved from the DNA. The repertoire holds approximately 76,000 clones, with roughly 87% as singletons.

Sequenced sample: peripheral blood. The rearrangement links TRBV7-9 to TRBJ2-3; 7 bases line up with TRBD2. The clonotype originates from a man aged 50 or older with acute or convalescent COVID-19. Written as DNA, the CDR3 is TGTGCCAGCAGCTTTGCGGGAGCCGGGAGTGATACGCAGTATTTT. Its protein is CASSFAGAGSDTQYF.